This T cell receptor (beta chain) was retrieved from a study of blood T cell repertoires in COVID-19. Across the study: Acute and convalescent COVID-19 samples came from the United States, Italy and Spain. T cells, B-cell-depleted T cells, or PBMCs provided the cDNA or gDNA that served as material.

Original processing notes: The authors estimated nucleated cell counts from reference gene primer amplification. Method: immunoSEQ multiplex PCR; TCRdb's copy keeps in-frame clones and lacks some. The V and J calls and clone size are taken from that table; D and trimming were inferred from the DNA. The data contain hundreds of thousands of clones, roughly 88% of them seen just once; the ten biggest clones take up 10%. Seattle cases were enrolled at active infection and followed longitudinally. Trimming removed 0 bases at V and 8 bases at J, with 11 bases between. The germline CDR1 and CDR2 sequences are SGDLS and YYNGEE. This CDR3 contains 13 residues.

The sequence derives from a woman in her 70s with COVID-19, enrolled during active disease. The rearrangement joins TRBV9 to TRBJ1-1; D is perhaps TRBD1 (6 bases). Input material: peripheral blood. In nucleotides, the CDR3 is TGTGCCAGCAGCGTAGGGGTAGACAGGGAAGCTTTCTTT. Translating it yields CASSVGVDREAFF.